Listed below are T cell receptor beta chains from one sample, sequenced in a study of PD-1 blockade in classical Hodgkin lymphoma. Measured with immunoSEQ multiplex PCR; TCRdb has only the in-frame clones, and not every one. The sample has 40,000 to 55,000 clones; almost 90% are singletons. The sequenced sample was peripheral blood mononuclear cells (PBMCs), obtained at baseline. These receptors came from a human donor with classical Hodgkin lymphoma. Each CDR3 is given with its conserved first and last residue.

v_call	j_call	cdr3_aa
TRBV5-4	TRBJ2-7	CASSHLGGYEQYF
TRBV19	TRBJ2-1	CASSIIPAGGLGEQFF
TRBV6-1	TRBJ1-4	CASSMAINEKLFF
TRBV7-2	TRBJ1-3	CASSLVPLGGNTIYF
TRBV29-1	TRBJ2-5	CSVAAETQYF
TRBV5-8	TRBJ2-7	CASSRLSALDDEQYF
TRBV9	TRBJ1-5	CASSLTGSNQPQHF
TRBV5-1	TRBJ2-1	CASSSPGTSGSGGNEQFF
TRBV7-8	TRBJ2-5	CASSRPPLRGLSIPQETQYF
TRBV7-9	TRBJ1-2	CASSLEGDDGYTF
TRBV9	TRBJ2-7	CASSVGGDAYEQYF
TRBV29-1	TRBJ2-3	CSVEERTSPQYF
TRBV4-1	TRBJ1-2	CASSQGDRDFGYTF
TRBV27	TRBJ2-2	CASSLFRVNTGELFF
TRBV5-1	TRBJ2-7	CASSPGTGKEQYF
TRBV28	TRBJ2-2	CASSQWTGDLSGELFF
TRBV5-1	TRBJ2-3	CASSLVEEDTQYF
TRBV19	TRBJ1-2	CASTPTGGDYGYTF
TRBV29-1	TRBJ2-1	CSVDRTSGVNNEQFF
TRBV9	TRBJ1-2	CASKGYYGYTF
TRBV19	TRBJ2-2	CASSIEGTGELFF
TRBV4-1	TRBJ2-5	CASSLDGGRAAEETQYF
TRBV6-5	TRBJ1-1	CASSPREGWNTEAFF
TRBV10-2	TRBJ1-1	CASRPRTGRNTEAFF
TRBV10-2	TRBJ1-2	CASSESGRGIGNYGYTF
TRBV7-9	TRBJ2-7	CASSGTSGSYEQYF
TRBV7-6	TRBJ1-5	CASSLGGARSGQPQHF
TRBV6-5	TRBJ1-4	CASSYGRANEKLFF
TRBV6-1	TRBJ2-5	CASEWAGRQETQYF
TRBV20-1	TRBJ2-1	CSAAIVGEQFF
TRBV5-8	TRBJ1-1	CASRVIQGTEAFF
TRBV15	TRBJ1-4	CATSREGQGYEKLFF
TRBV6-1	TRBJ2-7	CASSADPSSYEQYF
TRBV6-1	TRBJ1-5	CASSQKYRGTAQHF
TRBV7-9	TRBJ1-2	CASSLGSRTAYGYTF
TRBV11-3	TRBJ2-7	CASSFSETYEQYF
TRBV19	TRBJ2-1	CASSLRGLAGRDNEQFF
TRBV10-1	TRBJ2-3	CASSDVGSGGNTQYF
TRBV19	TRBJ1-5	CASSTDTNQPQHF
TRBV18	TRBJ2-2	CASSNTGELFF
TRBV5-6	TRBJ2-7	CASREQTRPGEQYF
TRBV5-1	TRBJ2-7	CASSLGGTGSEQYF
TRBV15	TRBJ2-1	CATSRDRSYNEQFF